This is a list of T cell receptor beta chains from one sample in a study of shared clonotypes between healthy human individuals. The method was immunoSEQ multiplex PCR; TCRdb's version includes in-frame clones alone and lacks a portion of them. The data show 2.3 million or so clones, approximately 95% seen once. Source material: naive CD4+ T cells from PBMCs. These receptor sequences come from a man younger than 30 in good health. Some clones in this sample may be carry-over from other donors' samples. CDR3s include the opening cysteine and the closing phenylalanine or tryptophan. The D gene is left open where the match is weak. Size values are once, few and many counts, or a class for expanded clones, and some rows have none.

d_gene: TRBD1; v_gene: TRBV5-1; j_gene: TRBJ2-5; abundance: NA; len: 15; CDR3aa: CASSWGTGGQETQYF; CDR3nt: TGCGCCAGCAGCTGGGGGACAGGGGGCCAAGAGACCCAGTACTTC
d_gene: NA; v_gene: TRBV6-4; j_gene: TRBJ1-1; abundance: NA; len: 13; CDR3aa: CASAKEENTEAFF; CDR3nt: TGTGCCAGCGCCAAGGAGGAGAACACTGAAGCTTTCTTT
d_gene: NA; v_gene: TRBV6-6; j_gene: TRBJ1-5; abundance: NA; len: 14; CDR3aa: CASSLTGRNQPQHF; CDR3nt: TGTGCCAGCAGTCTCACGGGGCGCAATCAGCCCCAGCATTTT
d_gene: TRBD2; v_gene: TRBV6-5; j_gene: TRBJ2-1; abundance: NA; len: 15; CDR3aa: CASSRGGALINEQFF; CDR3nt: TGTGCCAGCAGTCGCGGGGGGGCTCTTATCAATGAGCAGTTCTTC
d_gene: TRBD1; v_gene: TRBV7-9; j_gene: TRBJ1-5; abundance: once; len: 14; CDR3aa: CASSLAGTGVPQHF; CDR3nt: TGTGCCAGCAGCTTAGCGGGGACAGGGGTTCCCCAGCATTTT
d_gene: TRBD2; v_gene: TRBV6-5; j_gene: TRBJ2-3; abundance: once; len: 14; CDR3aa: CASISGRSTDTQYF; CDR3nt: TGTGCCAGCATTAGCGGGCGTAGCACAGATACGCAGTATTTT
d_gene: NA; v_gene: TRBV19; j_gene: TRBJ1-1; abundance: NA; len: 13; CDR3aa: CATGRQLNTEAFF; CDR3nt: TGTGCCACTGGACGACAGCTCAACACTGAAGCTTTCTTT
d_gene: NA; v_gene: TRBV19; j_gene: TRBJ1-5; abundance: NA; len: 14; CDR3aa: CASSIGWAGQPQHF; CDR3nt: TGTGCCAGTAGTATTGGCTGGGCAGGGCAGCCCCAGCATTTT
d_gene: TRBD1; v_gene: TRBV6-5; j_gene: TRBJ1-4; abundance: NA; len: 13; CDR3aa: CASSTTGSEKLFF; CDR3nt: TGTGCCAGCAGCACGACAGGGAGTGAAAAACTGTTTTTT
d_gene: NA; v_gene: TRBV7-9; j_gene: TRBJ1-5; abundance: NA; len: 13; CDR3aa: CASSLEASRPQHF; CDR3nt: TGTGCCAGCAGCTTGGAAGCTTCAAGGCCCCAGCATTTT
d_gene: NA; v_gene: TRBV7-3; j_gene: TRBJ2-1; abundance: once; len: 15; CDR3aa: CASSLTGGFYNEQFF; CDR3nt: TGTGCCAGCAGCTTAACCGGGGGTTTTTACAATGAGCAGTTCTTC
d_gene: NA; v_gene: TRBV21-1; j_gene: TRBJ2-7; abundance: NA; len: 15; CDR3aa: CASSKPGQSSYEQYF; CDR3nt: TGTGCCAGCAGCAAACCCGGCCAGAGTTCCTACGAGCAGTACTTC
d_gene: NA; v_gene: TRBV10-3; j_gene: TRBJ2-3; abundance: once; len: 14; CDR3aa: CAINVGGGADTQYF; CDR3nt: TGTGCCATCAATGTGGGGGGCGGGGCAGATACGCAGTATTTT
d_gene: TRBD2; v_gene: TRBV7-7; j_gene: TRBJ2-1; abundance: NA; len: 15; CDR3aa: CASSLGSGSYNEQFF; CDR3nt: TGTGCCAGCAGCTTGGGAAGCGGGAGCTACAATGAGCAGTTCTTC
d_gene: NA; v_gene: TRBV19; j_gene: TRBJ2-1; abundance: NA; len: 14; CDR3aa: CASSIGLAYNEQFF; CDR3nt: TGTGCCAGTAGTATTGGTCTTGCCTACAATGAGCAGTTCTTC
d_gene: TRBD1; v_gene: TRBV7-3; j_gene: TRBJ2-1; abundance: NA; len: 15; CDR3aa: CASSLAPQGHNEQFF; CDR3nt: TGTGCCAGCAGCTTAGCACCACAGGGGCACAATGAGCAGTTCTTC
d_gene: TRBD1; v_gene: TRBV6-5; j_gene: TRBJ2-1; abundance: NA; len: 15; CDR3aa: CASSDNRGRYNEQFF; CDR3nt: TGTGCCAGCAGCGATAACAGGGGGCGTTACAATGAGCAGTTCTTC
d_gene: NA; v_gene: TRBV18; j_gene: TRBJ2-2; abundance: NA; len: 14; CDR3aa: CASSPTSFTGELFF; CDR3nt: TGTGCCAGCTCACCAACTAGCTTCACCGGGGAGCTGTTTTTT
d_gene: TRBD1; v_gene: TRBV18; j_gene: TRBJ1-1; abundance: NA; len: 16; CDR3aa: CASSPRGQGAGREAFF; CDR3nt: TGTGCCAGCTCACCAAGGGGACAGGGGGCAGGGCGTGAAGCTTTCTTT
d_gene: NA; v_gene: TRBV5-1; j_gene: TRBJ1-3; abundance: NA; len: 16; CDR3aa: CASSLAGTGVGNTIYF; CDR3nt: TGCGCCAGCAGCTTGGCCGGAACAGGCGTCGGAAACACCATATATTTT
d_gene: NA; v_gene: TRBV19; j_gene: TRBJ2-5; abundance: NA; len: 16; CDR3aa: CASSIRSRGGWETQYF; CDR3nt: TGTGCCAGTAGTATCAGGTCCAGGGGCGGATGGGAGACCCAGTACTTC
d_gene: TRBD1; v_gene: TRBV7-2; j_gene: TRBJ1-2; abundance: once; len: 15; CDR3aa: CASSLVGGTAYGYTF; CDR3nt: TGTGCCAGCAGCTTAGTTGGTGGGACAGCCTATGGCTACACCTTC
d_gene: NA; v_gene: TRBV9; j_gene: TRBJ1-5; abundance: NA; len: 16; CDR3aa: CASSVGAGIPGQPQHF; CDR3nt: TGTGCCAGCAGCGTAGGGGCAGGGATCCCAGGTCAGCCCCAGCATTTT
d_gene: NA; v_gene: TRBV19; j_gene: TRBJ1-5; abundance: once; len: 12; CDR3aa: CASMDLGQPQHF; CDR3nt: TGTGCCAGTATGGACTTGGGTCAGCCCCAGCATTTT
d_gene: NA; v_gene: TRBV30; j_gene: TRBJ1-5; abundance: NA; len: 16; CDR3aa: CAWSVRSGGGNQPQHF; CDR3nt: TGTGCCTGGAGTGTACGATCGGGGGGCGGCAATCAGCCCCAGCATTTT
d_gene: NA; v_gene: TRBV28; j_gene: TRBJ2-2; abundance: NA; len: 15; CDR3aa: CASSPGGTNTGELFF; CDR3nt: TGTGCCAGCAGTCCTGGTGGGACGAACACCGGGGAGCTGTTTTTT
d_gene: NA; v_gene: TRBV5-1; j_gene: TRBJ1-5; abundance: once; len: 14; CDR3aa: CASSPSGSNQPQHF; CDR3nt: TGCGCCAGCAGCCCCTCGGGAAGCAATCAGCCCCAGCATTTT
d_gene: NA; v_gene: TRBV5-4; j_gene: TRBJ2-2; abundance: NA; len: 13; CDR3aa: CASSLGGPGELFF; CDR3nt: TGTGCCAGCAGCTTGGGGGGCCCCGGGGAGCTGTTTTTT
d_gene: TRBD2; v_gene: TRBV2; j_gene: TRBJ2-7; abundance: NA; len: 12; CDR3aa: CAGSGNSYEQYF; CDR3nt: TGTGCCGGTAGCGGGAACTCCTACGAGCAGTACTTC
d_gene: NA; v_gene: TRBV18; j_gene: TRBJ2-4; abundance: once; len: 16; CDR3aa: CASSPPGGRAKNIQYF; CDR3nt: TGTGCCAGCTCACCACCGGGGGGTAGGGCCAAAAACATTCAGTACTTC
d_gene: TRBD2; v_gene: TRBV9; j_gene: TRBJ2-1; abundance: NA; len: 16; CDR3aa: CASSVAASGSYNEQFF; CDR3nt: TGTGCCAGCAGCGTAGCTGCTAGCGGCTCCTACAATGAGCAGTTCTTC
d_gene: TRBD2; v_gene: TRBV28; j_gene: TRBJ2-7; abundance: once; len: 15; CDR3aa: CASSPDLGPGGEQYF; CDR3nt: TGTGCCAGCAGTCCCGACCTGGGACCGGGGGGGGAGCAGTACTTC
d_gene: TRBD1; v_gene: TRBV7-9; j_gene: TRBJ1-1; abundance: NA; len: 14; CDR3aa: CASSLGQRNTEAFF; CDR3nt: TGTGCCAGCAGCTTGGGACAGAGGAACACTGAAGCTTTCTTT
d_gene: TRBD1; v_gene: TRBV27; j_gene: TRBJ1-2; abundance: NA; len: 15; CDR3aa: CASSLSTGGSYGYTF; CDR3nt: TGTGCCAGCAGTTTATCCACAGGGGGCAGTTATGGCTACACCTTC
d_gene: NA; v_gene: TRBV27; j_gene: TRBJ2-7; abundance: NA; len: 15; CDR3aa: CASSKSGTPPYEQYF; CDR3nt: TGTGCCAGCAGTAAGTCCGGGACGCCGCCCTACGAGCAGTACTTC
d_gene: NA; v_gene: TRBV25-1; j_gene: TRBJ1-4; abundance: NA; len: 13; CDR3aa: CASMRGRDEKLFF; CDR3nt: TGTGCCAGCATGCGGGGACGCGATGAAAAACTGTTTTTT
d_gene: NA; v_gene: TRBV2; j_gene: TRBJ1-5; abundance: NA; len: 13; CDR3aa: CASSEHSNQPQHF; CDR3nt: TGTGCCAGCAGTGAGCATAGCAATCAGCCCCAGCATTTT
d_gene: TRBD1; v_gene: TRBV28; j_gene: TRBJ1-1; abundance: NA; len: 17; CDR3aa: CASSQLRTGDSWAEAFF; CDR3nt: TGTGCCAGCAGTCAACTTCGGACAGGGGATAGTTGGGCTGAAGCTTTCTTT
d_gene: NA; v_gene: TRBV14; j_gene: TRBJ2-7; abundance: once; len: 15; CDR3aa: CASSQDLARRYEQYF; CDR3nt: TGTGCCAGCAGCCAAGATCTGGCGCGGAGGTACGAGCAGTACTTC
d_gene: NA; v_gene: TRBV7-9; j_gene: TRBJ1-5; abundance: NA; len: 12; CDR3aa: CASYNSNQPQHF; CDR3nt: TGTGCCAGCTACAATAGCAATCAGCCCCAGCATTTT
d_gene: TRBD2; v_gene: TRBV6-7; j_gene: TRBJ2-2; abundance: NA; len: 14; CDR3aa: CASNAGGPKGELFF; CDR3nt: TGTGCCAGCAATGCGGGAGGGCCGAAAGGGGAGCTGTTTTTT
d_gene: NA; v_gene: TRBV28; j_gene: TRBJ1-3; abundance: once; len: 13; CDR3aa: CASSRNAGNTIYF; CDR3nt: TGTGCCAGCAGCCGCAACGCTGGAAACACCATATATTTT
d_gene: TRBD2; v_gene: TRBV6-5; j_gene: TRBJ2-1; abundance: NA; len: 15; CDR3aa: CASTRAGGFYNEQFF; CDR3nt: TGTGCCAGCACCCGAGCGGGAGGCTTCTACAATGAGCAGTTCTTC
d_gene: NA; v_gene: TRBV14; j_gene: TRBJ2-7; abundance: once; len: 11; CDR3aa: CASSQAHEQYF; CDR3nt: TGTGCCAGCAGCCAAGCCCACGAGCAGTACTTC
d_gene: NA; v_gene: TRBV4-1; j_gene: TRBJ1-5; abundance: NA; len: 18; CDR3aa: CASSQGPGGVIGNQPQHF; CDR3nt: TGCGCCAGCAGCCAAGGCCCCGGGGGGGTGATAGGCAATCAGCCCCAGCATTTT
d_gene: NA; v_gene: TRBV4-2; j_gene: TRBJ2-1; abundance: NA; len: 19; CDR3aa: CASSQATPPGGNLGHEQFF; CDR3nt: TGTGCCAGCAGCCAAGCAACGCCCCCAGGCGGGAATCTGGGACATGAGCAGTTCTTC
d_gene: TRBD1; v_gene: TRBV5-1; j_gene: TRBJ2-7; abundance: NA; len: 15; CDR3aa: CASKPTGTGTYEQYF; CDR3nt: TGCGCCAGCAAACCTACCGGGACAGGGACCTACGAGCAGTACTTC
d_gene: NA; v_gene: TRBV7-9; j_gene: TRBJ2-7; abundance: once; len: 15; CDR3aa: CASSLGVAIPYEQYF; CDR3nt: TGTGCCAGCAGCTTAGGGGTAGCTATCCCCTACGAGCAGTACTTC
d_gene: NA; v_gene: TRBV27; j_gene: TRBJ2-7; abundance: once; len: 16; CDR3aa: CASSFSLPGWAGEQYF; CDR3nt: TGTGCCAGCAGTTTTTCCTTACCCGGTTGGGCGGGAGAGCAGTACTTC
d_gene: NA; v_gene: TRBV27; j_gene: TRBJ1-2; abundance: NA; len: 11; CDR3aa: CASSSGLEATF; CDR3nt: TGTGCCAGCAGCTCGGGACTGGAAGCTACCTTC
d_gene: TRBD2; v_gene: TRBV19; j_gene: TRBJ2-7; abundance: NA; len: 15; CDR3aa: CASSIEQAGVNEQYF; CDR3nt: TGTGCCAGTAGTATAGAACAAGCGGGAGTAAACGAGCAGTACTTC